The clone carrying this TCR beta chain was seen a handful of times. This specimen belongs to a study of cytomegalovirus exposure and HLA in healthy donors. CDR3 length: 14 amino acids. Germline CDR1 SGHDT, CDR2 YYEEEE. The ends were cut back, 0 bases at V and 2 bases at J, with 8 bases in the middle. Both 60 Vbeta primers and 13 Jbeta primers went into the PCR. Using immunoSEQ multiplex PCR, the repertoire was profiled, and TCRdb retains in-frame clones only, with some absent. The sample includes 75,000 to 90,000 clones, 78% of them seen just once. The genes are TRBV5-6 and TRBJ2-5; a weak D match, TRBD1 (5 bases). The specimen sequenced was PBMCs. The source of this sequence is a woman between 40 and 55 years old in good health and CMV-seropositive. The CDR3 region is CASSLGTLQETQYF. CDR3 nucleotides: TGTGCCAGCAGCTTGGGGACATTACAAGAGACCCAGTACTTC. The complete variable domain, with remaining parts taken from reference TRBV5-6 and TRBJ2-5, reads DAGVTQSPTHLIKTRGQQVTLRCSPKSGHDTVSWYQQALGQGPQFIFQYYEEEERQRGNFPDRFSGHQFPNYSSELNVNALLLGDSALYLCASSLGTLQETQYFGPGTRLLVL.